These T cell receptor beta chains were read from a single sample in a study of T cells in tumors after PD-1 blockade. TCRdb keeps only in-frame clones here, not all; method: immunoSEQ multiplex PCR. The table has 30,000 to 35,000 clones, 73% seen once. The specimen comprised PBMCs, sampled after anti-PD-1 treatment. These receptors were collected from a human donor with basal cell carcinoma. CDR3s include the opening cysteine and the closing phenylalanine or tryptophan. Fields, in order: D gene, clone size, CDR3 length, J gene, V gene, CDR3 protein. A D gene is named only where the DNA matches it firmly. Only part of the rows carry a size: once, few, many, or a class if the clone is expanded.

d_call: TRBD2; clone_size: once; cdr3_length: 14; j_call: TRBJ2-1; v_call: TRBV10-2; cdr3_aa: CASSATTSGNEQFF
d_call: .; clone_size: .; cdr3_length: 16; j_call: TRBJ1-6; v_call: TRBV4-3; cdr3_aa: CASSQEATTYNSPLHF
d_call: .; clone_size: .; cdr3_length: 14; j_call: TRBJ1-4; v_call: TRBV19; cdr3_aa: CASSPGLSNEKLFF
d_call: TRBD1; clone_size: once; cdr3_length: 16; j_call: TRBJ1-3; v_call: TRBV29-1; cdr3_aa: CSVSNPQGDSGNTIYF
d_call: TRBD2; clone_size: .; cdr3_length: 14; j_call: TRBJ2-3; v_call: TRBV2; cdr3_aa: CASTYSLAGDTQYF
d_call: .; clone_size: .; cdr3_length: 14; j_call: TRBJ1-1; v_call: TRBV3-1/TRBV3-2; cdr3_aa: CASSLPGLNTEAFF
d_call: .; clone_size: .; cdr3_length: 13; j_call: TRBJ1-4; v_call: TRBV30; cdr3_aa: CAREGPASEKLFF
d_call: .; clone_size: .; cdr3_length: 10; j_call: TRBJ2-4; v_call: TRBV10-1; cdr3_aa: CAIGWHIQYF
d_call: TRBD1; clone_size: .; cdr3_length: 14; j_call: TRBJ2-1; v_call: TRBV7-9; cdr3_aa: CASSSRQGRNEQFF
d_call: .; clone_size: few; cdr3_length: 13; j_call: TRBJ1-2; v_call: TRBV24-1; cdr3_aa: CATSDLQGYGYTF
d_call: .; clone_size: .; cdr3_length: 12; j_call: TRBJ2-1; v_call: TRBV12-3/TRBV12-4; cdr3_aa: CASSSGLDEQFF
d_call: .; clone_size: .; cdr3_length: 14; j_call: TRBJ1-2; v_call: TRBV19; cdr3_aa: CASSHRGRDYGYTF
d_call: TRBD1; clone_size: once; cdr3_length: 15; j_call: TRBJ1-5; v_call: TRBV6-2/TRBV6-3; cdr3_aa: CASSSGQVGNQPQHF
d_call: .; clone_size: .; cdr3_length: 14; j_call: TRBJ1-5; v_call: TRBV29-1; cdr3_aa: CSVDGRASNQPQHF
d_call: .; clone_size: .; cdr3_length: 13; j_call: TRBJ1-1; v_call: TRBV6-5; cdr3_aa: CASSYEGGVEAFF
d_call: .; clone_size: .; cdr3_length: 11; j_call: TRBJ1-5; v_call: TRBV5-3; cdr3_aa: CVVREAQPQHF
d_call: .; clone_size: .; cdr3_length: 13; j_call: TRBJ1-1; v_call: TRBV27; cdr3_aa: CATGPNGNTEAFF
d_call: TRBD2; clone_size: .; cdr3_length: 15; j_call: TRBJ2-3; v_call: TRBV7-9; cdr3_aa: CASSPRLAGVDTQYF
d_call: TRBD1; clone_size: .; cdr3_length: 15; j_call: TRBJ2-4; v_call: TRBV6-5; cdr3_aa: CASSTGTARKNIQYF
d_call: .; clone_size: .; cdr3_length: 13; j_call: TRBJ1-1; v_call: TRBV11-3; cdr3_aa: CASNPSGGNEAFF
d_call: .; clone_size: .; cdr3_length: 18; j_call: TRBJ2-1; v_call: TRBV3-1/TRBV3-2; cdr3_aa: CASSQEIPSEASYNEQFF
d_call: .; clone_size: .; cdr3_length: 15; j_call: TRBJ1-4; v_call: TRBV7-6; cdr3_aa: CASSLFGQTNEKLFF
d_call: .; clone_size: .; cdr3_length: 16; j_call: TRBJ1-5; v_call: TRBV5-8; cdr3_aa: CASSLYGGAGNQPQHF
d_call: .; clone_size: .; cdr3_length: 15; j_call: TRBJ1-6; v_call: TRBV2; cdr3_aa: CASTPEPTGDSPLHF
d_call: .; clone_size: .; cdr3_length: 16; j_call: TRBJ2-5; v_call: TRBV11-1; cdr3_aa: CASSLGGTLYQETQYF
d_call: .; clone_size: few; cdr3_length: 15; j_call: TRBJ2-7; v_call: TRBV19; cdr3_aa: CASSTQLMAGYEQYF
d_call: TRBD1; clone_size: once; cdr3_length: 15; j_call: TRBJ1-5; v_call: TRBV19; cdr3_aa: CASTVGQGSRQPQHF
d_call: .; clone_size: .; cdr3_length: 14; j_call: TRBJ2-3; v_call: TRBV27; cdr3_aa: CASSQGSSWDTQYF
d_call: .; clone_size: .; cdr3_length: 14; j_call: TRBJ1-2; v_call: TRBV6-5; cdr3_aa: CASTELTGSYGYTF
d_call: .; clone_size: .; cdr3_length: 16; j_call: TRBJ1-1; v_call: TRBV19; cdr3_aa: CASSIGQGRGGTEAFF
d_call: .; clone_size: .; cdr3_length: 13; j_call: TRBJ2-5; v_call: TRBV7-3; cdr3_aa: CASSLDQMKTQYF
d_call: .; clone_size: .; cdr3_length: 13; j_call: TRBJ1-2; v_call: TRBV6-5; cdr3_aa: CASRKELNYGYTF
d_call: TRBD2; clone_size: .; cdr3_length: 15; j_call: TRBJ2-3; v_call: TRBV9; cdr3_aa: CASSRGLAGPDTQYF
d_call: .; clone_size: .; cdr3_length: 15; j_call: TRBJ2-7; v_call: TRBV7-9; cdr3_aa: CASSSELEGEYEQYF
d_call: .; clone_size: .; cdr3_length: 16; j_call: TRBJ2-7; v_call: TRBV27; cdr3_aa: CASSARDTVSSYEQYF
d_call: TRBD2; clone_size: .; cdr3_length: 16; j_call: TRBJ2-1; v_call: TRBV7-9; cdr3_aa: CASSPASSGRGNEQFF
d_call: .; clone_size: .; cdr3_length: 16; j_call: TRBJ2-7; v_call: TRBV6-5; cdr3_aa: CASSYSNQGSHYEQYF
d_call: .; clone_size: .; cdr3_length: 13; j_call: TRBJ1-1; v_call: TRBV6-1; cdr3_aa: CASSDVTGFGAFF
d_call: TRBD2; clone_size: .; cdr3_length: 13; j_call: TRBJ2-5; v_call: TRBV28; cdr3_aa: CASRTSGPETQYF
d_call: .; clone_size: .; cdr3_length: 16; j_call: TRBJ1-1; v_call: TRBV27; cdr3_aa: CASRVAGGERNTEAFF
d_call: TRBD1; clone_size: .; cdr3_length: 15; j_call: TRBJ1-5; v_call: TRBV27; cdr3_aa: CASSKGQGRGQPQHF
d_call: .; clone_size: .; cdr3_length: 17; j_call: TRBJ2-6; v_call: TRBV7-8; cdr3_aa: CASSPVWFGAGANVLTF
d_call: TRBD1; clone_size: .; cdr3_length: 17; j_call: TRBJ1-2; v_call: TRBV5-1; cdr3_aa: CASRPGQGTLSNYGYTF
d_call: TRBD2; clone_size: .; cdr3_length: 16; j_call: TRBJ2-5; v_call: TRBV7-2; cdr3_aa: CASSSLGLAGGGAQYF
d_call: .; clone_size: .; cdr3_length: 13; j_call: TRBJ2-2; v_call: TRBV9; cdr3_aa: CASTGLGSGELFF
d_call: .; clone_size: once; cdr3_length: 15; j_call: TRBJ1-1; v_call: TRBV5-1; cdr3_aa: CASSLAGRKETEAFF
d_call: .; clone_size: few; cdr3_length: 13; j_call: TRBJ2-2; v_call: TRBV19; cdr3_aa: CASSRPGERELFF
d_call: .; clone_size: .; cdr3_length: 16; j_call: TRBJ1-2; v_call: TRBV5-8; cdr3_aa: CASSLPSSWPFYGYTF
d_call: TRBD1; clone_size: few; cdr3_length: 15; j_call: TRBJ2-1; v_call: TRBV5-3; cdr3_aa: CARSSAGQGFNEQFF
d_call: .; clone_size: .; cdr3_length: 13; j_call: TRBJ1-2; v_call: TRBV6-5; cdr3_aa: CASRQVVMDGYTF
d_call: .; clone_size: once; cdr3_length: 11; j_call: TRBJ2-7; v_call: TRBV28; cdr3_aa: CASTHLYEQYF
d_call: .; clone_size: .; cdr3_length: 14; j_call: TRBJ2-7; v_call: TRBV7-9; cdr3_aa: CASSPPPTVYEQYF
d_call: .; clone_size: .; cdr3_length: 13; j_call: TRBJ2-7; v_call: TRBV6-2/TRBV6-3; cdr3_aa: CASSDPTFSEQYF
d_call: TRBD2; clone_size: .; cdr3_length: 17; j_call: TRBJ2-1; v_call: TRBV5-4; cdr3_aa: CASSPRGLAGAPNEQFF
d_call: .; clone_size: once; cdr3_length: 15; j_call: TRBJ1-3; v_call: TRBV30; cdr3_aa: CAWSLTDYRGNTIYF
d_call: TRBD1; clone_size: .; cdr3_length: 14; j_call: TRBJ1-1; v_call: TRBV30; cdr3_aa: CAWSSGQGVAEAFF
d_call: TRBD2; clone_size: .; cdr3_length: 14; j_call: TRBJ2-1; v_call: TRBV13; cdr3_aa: CASSLRGGRNEQFF
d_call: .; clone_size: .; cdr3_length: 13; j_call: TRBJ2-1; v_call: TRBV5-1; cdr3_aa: CASSLGSHNEQFF